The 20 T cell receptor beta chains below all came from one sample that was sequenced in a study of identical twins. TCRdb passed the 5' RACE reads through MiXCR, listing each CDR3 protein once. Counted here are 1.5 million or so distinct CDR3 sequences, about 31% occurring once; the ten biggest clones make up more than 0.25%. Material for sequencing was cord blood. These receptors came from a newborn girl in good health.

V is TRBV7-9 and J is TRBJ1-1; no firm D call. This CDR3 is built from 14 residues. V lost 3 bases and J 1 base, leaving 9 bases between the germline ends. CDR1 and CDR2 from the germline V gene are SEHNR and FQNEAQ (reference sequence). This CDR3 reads CASSFRAPNTEAFF. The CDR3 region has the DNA TGTGCCAGCAGCTTCCGGGCTCCGAACACTGAAGCTTTCTTT.

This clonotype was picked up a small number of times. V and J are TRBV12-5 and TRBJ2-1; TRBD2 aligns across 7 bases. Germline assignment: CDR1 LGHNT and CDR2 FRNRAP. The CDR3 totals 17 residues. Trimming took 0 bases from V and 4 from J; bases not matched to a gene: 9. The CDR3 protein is CASGLVLAGAKYNEQFF. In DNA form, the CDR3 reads TGTGCTAGTGGTTTGGTACTGGCGGGAGCTAAGTACAATGAGCAGTTCTTC.

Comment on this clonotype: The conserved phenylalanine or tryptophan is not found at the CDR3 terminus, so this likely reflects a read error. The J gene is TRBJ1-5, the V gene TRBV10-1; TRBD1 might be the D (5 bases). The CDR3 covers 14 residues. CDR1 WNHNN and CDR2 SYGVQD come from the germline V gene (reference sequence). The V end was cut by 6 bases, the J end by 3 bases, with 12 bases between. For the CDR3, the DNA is TGCGCCAGCAGAGCAGGGAAATTCAATCAGCCCCAGCATTCT. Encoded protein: CASRAGKFNQPQHS.

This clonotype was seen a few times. The CDR3: CATSRDLLRFLGQATTNEKLFF. CDR3 DNA: TGTGCCACCAGCAGAGATCTTTTGCGTTTTTTGGGACAGGCCACAACTAATGAAAAACTGTTTTTT. V gene TRBV15 combines with J gene TRBJ1-4, with 8 bases that match TRBD1. The CDR3 runs to 22 residues. CDR1 LNHNV and CDR2 YYDKDF come from the germline V gene (reference sequence). J was trimmed by 0 bases and V by 0 bases; bases with no gene match: 18.

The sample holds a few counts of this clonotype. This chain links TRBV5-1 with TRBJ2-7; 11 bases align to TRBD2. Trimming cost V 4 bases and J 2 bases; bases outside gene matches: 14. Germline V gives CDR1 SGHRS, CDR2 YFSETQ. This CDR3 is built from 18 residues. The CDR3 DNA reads TGCGCCAGCAGCCAACCTTCACCTAGCGGGAGGTTCGCCTACGAGCAGTACTTC. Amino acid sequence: CASSQPSPSGRFAYEQYF.

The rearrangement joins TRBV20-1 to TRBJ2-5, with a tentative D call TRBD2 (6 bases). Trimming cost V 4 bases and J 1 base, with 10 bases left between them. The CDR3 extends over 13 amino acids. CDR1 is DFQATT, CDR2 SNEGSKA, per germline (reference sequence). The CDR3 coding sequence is TGCAGTGCTACGAGGACTACCCAAGAGACCCAGTACTTC. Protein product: CSATRTTQETQYF.

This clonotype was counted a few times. The CDR3 sequence: CATSDLGGNYGYTF. The CDR3 nucleotides are TGTGCCACCAGTGATTTGGGGGGAAACTATGGCTACACCTTC. J is TRBJ1-2 and V is TRBV24-1; D is perhaps TRBD1 (5 bases). Trimming shortened V by 0 bases and J by 2 bases, and 6 bases separated the two germline ends. The length of the CDR3 is 14 residues. Germline V gives CDR1 KGHDR, CDR2 SFDVKD.

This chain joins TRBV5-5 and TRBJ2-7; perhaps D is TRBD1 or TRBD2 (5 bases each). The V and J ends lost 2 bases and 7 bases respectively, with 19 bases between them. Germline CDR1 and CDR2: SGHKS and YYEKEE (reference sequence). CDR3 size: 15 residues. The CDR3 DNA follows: TGTGCCAGCAGCTTACTCCCGGGACCTCAAAAGGAGCAGTACTTC. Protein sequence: CASSLLPGPQKEQYF.

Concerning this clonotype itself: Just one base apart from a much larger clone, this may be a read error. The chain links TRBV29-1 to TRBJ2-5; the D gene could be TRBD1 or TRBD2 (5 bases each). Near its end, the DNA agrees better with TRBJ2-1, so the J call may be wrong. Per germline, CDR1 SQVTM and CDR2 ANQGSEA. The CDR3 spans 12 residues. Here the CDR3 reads CSVEGEQETQFF. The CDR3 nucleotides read TGCAGCGTTGAGGGGGAACAAGAGACCCAGTTCTTC.

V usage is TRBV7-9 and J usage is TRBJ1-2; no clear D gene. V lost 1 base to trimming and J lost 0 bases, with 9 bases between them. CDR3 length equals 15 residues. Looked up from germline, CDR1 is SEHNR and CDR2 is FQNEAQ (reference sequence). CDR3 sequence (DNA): TGTGCCAGCAGCTTAGAGGACGGAGCTAACTATGGCTACACCTTC. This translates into CASSLEDGANYGYTF.

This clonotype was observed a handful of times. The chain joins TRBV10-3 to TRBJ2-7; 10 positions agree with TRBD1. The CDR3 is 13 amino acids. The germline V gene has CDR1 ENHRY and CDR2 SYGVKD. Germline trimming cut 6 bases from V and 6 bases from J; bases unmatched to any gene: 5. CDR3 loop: CAISGDRGAEQYF. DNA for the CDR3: TGTGCCATCAGCGGGGACAGGGGTGCCGAGCAGTACTTC.

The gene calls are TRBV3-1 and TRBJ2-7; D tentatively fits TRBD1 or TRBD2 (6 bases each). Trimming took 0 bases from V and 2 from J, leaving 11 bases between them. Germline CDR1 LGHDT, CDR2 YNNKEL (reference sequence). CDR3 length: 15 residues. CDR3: CASSQDRGPTYEQYF. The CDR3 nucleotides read TGTGCCAGCAGCCAAGATCGGGGGCCCACCTACGAGCAGTACTTC.

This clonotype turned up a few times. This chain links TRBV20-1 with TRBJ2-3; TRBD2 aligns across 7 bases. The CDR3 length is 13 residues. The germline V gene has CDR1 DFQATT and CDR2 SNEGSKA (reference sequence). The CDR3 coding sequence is TGCAGCCCTAAGCGGGGAAGCACAGATACGCAGTATTTT. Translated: CSPKRGSTDTQYF.

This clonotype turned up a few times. DNA for the CDR3: TGCGCCAGCAGCTTTCGGGGGGGCGCAGGGGAGCAGTACTTC. Protein product: CASSFRGGAGEQYF. The chain employs TRBV5-1 and TRBJ2-7, with 8 nucleotides matching TRBD2. With 2 bases clipped from V and 7 bases from J, the junction kept 8 bases outside the gene matches. The germline CDR1 and CDR2 sequences are SGHRS and YFSETQ. This CDR3 has 14 amino acids.

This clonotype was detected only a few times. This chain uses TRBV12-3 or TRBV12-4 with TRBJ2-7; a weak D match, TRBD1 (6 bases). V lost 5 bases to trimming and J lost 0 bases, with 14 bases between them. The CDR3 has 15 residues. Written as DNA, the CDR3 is TGTGCCAGCAGTCAAGACAGGTCCCACTCCTACGAGCAGTACTTC. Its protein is CASSQDRSHSYEQYF.

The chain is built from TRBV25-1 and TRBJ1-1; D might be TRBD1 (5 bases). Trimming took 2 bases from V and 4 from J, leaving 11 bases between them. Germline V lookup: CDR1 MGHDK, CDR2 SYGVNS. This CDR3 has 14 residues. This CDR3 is CASSEGARGTEAFF. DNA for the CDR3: TGTGCCAGCAGTGAAGGGGCTAGAGGCACTGAAGCTTTCTTT.

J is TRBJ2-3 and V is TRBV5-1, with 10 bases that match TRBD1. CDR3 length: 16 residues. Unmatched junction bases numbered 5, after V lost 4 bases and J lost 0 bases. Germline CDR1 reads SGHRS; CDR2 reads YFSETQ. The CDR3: CASSIRQGASTDTQYF. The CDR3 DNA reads TGCGCCAGCAGCATCAGACAGGGGGCTAGCACAGATACGCAGTATTTT.

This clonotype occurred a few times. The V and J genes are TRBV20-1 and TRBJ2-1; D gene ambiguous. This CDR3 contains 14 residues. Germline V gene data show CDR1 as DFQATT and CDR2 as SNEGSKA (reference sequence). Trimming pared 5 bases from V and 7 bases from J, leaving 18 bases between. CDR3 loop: CSAWRPGVGNEQFF. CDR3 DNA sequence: TGCAGTGCTTGGAGACCCGGAGTCGGGAATGAGCAGTTCTTC.

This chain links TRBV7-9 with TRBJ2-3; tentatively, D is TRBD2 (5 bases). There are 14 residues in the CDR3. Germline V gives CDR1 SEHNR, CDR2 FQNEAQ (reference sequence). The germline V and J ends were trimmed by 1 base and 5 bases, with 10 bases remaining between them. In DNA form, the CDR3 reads TGTGCCAGCAGCTTAGTACTAGATGGAGATACGCAGTATTTT. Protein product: CASSLVLDGDTQYF.

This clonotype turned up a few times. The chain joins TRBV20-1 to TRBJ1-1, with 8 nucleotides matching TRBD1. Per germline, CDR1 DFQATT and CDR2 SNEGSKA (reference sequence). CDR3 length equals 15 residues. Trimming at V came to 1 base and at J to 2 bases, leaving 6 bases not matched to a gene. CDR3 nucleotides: TGCAGTGCTAGAGGGCAGGGGGCGGTTAACACTGAAGCTTTCTTT. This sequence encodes CSARGQGAVNTEAFF.